The 10 T cell receptor beta chains given below trace back to one sample, sequenced in a study of blood T cell repertoires in COVID-19. Clones were sequenced by immunoSEQ multiplex PCR, and TCRdb holds only the in-frame ones, with some missing. The sample shows fewer than 250,000 clones, about 85% of them seen only once. The specimen was peripheral blood. These TCRs come from a man in his 60s with COVID-19, enrolled during active disease.

V gene TRBV28 combines with J gene TRBJ1-4; D is undetermined. V was trimmed by 5 bases and J by 3 bases, leaving 4 bases between them. The CDR3 extends over 12 amino acids. Germline V gives CDR1 MDHEN, CDR2 SYDVKM. Here the CDR3 DNA reads TGTGCCAGCAGTCTTGCTAATGAAAAACTGTTTTTT. It translates to CASSLANEKLFF. Filled out from reference TRBV28 and TRBJ1-4, the complete variable domain reads DVKVTQSSRYLVKRTGEKVFLECVQDMDHENMFWYRQDPGLGLRLIYFSYDVKMKEKGDIPEGYSVSREKKERFSLILESASTNQTSMYLCASSLANEKLFFGSGTQLSVL.

V usage is TRBV7-9 and J usage is TRBJ2-1, with TRBD2 matching over 8 bases. In germline, CDR1 is SEHNR, CDR2 FQNEAQ (reference sequence). V trimming: 0 bases; J trimming: 8 bases; junction bases outside the gene matches: 12. The CDR3 extends over 17 amino acids. CDR3 sequence reads: CASSLAPPGAGVYEQFF. The CDR3 DNA sequence: TGTGCCAGCAGCTTAGCCCCCCCGGGAGCGGGGGTATATGAGCAGTTCTTC.

J is TRBJ1-5 and V is TRBV30; no clear D gene. CDR1 is GTSNPN, CDR2 SVGIG, per germline (reference sequence). Trimming stripped 3 bases from V and 3 bases from J, with 15 bases between. CDR3 size: 15 residues. CDR3 sequence: CAWSRGGSNNQPQHF. CDR3 DNA: TGTGCCTGGAGCCGAGGAGGGTCAAACAATCAGCCCCAGCATTTT.

Only one count was recorded for this clone. This chain uses TRBV18 with TRBJ2-7; 7 bases match TRBD1. This CDR3 is built from 15 residues. Germline-derived CDR1 and CDR2 are KGHSH and LQKENI. Trimming took 0 bases from V and 3 from J; bases not matched to a gene: 5. CDR3 in DNA: TGTGCCAGCTCACCACCGCAGGGGGAGATCTACGAGCAGTACTTC. Translating gives CASSPPQGEIYEQYF.

The chain couples TRBV7-6 to TRBJ1-1, with 7 bases that match TRBD1. Germline values: CDR1 SGHVS, CDR2 FNYEAQ. The CDR3 is made up of 16 amino acids. Losses at the gene ends were 2 bases for V and 1 base for J; bases not matched to a gene: 7. This chain's CDR3 is CASSLQAGQSNTEAFF. The CDR3 nucleotides are TGTGCCAGCAGCTTACAGGCGGGACAGTCGAACACTGAAGCTTTCTTT.

V is TRBV7-9 and J is TRBJ1-1, with 8 bases that match TRBD1. V lost 6 bases and J lost 10; bases outside the gene matches: 13. CDR1 SEHNR and CDR2 FQNEAQ come from the germline V gene (reference sequence). CDR3 length: 14 residues. DNA for the CDR3: TGTGCCAGCAGACTCGGGACTTCAGGGGGCCGAGCTTTCTTT. As protein: CASRLGTSGGRAFF.

In this sample, this clone turned up a few times. The rearrangement uses TRBV12-1 and TRBJ2-1; TRBD1 is the table's D call, not checked against the DNA. TRBV12-1 is annotated as a pseudogene. This CDR3 is built from 15 residues. DNA of the CDR3: TGTGCCAGCAGCACCCGGGACAGGGGTATCAATGAGCAGTTCTTC. This sequence encodes CASSTRDRGINEQFF.

The chain employs TRBV4-1 and TRBJ2-7, with 7 bases aligning to TRBD2. After removal of 1 base from V and 3 bases from J, the junction contained 6 bases not matched to a gene. Germline-derived CDR1 and CDR2 are MGHRA and YSYEKL. This CDR3 region has 15 residues. Here the CDR3 DNA reads TGCGCCAGCAGCCAAGTACTCGGGGGGTACTACGAGCAGTACTTC. As protein: CASSQVLGGYYEQYF.

This clone showed up just a few times. The V gene is TRBV4-1, the J gene TRBJ1-2, with a possible D match to TRBD1 (5 bases). This CDR3 contains 15 residues. Germline V gives CDR1 MGHRA, CDR2 YSYEKL. V shed 4 bases and J shed 0 bases, with 12 bases lying between them. DNA of the CDR3: TGCGCCAGCAGCCCCCGCGGGGGGACTAACTATGGCTACACCTTC. Its translation is CASSPRGGTNYGYTF.

The chain is built from TRBV5-1 and TRBJ1-2; 7 bases align to TRBD1. Germline-derived CDR1 and CDR2 are SGHRS and YFSETQ. J lost 2 bases, V lost 6 bases, and 4 bases had no gene match. The CDR3 consists of 13 residues. The CDR3 DNA is TGCGCCAGCAACCTGGGACAGAACTATGGCTACACCTTC. It yields the protein CASNLGQNYGYTF. Looking up the rest from reference TRBV5-1 and TRBJ1-2 gives the full variable domain: KAGVTQTPRYLIKTRGQQVTLSCSPISGHRSVSWYQQTPGQGLQFLFEYFSETQRNKGNFPGRFSGRQFSNSRSEMNVSTLELGDSALYLCASNLGQNYGYTFGSGTRLTVV.